These 27 T cell receptor beta chains were all obtained from the same sample, sequenced in a study of cytomegalovirus exposure and HLA in healthy donors. The PCR was carried out with 60 Vbeta primers and 13 Jbeta primers. Repertoires were generated with immunoSEQ multiplex PCR, while TCRdb's copy carries only in-frame clones and drops some. The sample holds roughly 180,000 clones, about four fifths seen once. Sequenced: PBMCs. The receptors originated from a male donor in good health and CMV-seronegative.

V gene TRBV27 combines with J gene TRBJ2-1; maybe TRBD1 (6 bases). The ends were cut back, 6 bases at V and 2 bases at J, with 8 bases in the middle. Germline V CDR1 and CDR2: MNHEY, SMNVEV (reference sequence). This CDR3 has 13 amino acids. The CDR3 is CASSTGTYNEQFF. DNA for the CDR3: TGTGCCAGCAGCACAGGGACCTACAATGAGCAGTTCTTC.

The chain links TRBV30 to TRBJ1-2; D perhaps matches TRBD1 (6 bases). Germline lookup yields CDR1 GTSNPN and CDR2 SVGIG (reference sequence). Trimming took 4 bases from V and 5 from J, leaving 20 bases between them. The CDR3 sequence is 15 residues long. CDR3 protein: CAWIGGVGLRYGYTF. The CDR3 DNA reads TGTGCCTGGATAGGGGGGGTCGGGCTACGGTATGGCTACACCTTC.

The rearrangement joins TRBV6-1 to TRBJ2-7; tentatively, D is TRBD1 (6 bases). The germline gives CDR1 MNHNS, CDR2 SASEGT. V was shortened by 5 bases and J by 2 bases, with 10 bases between the two germline ends. The CDR3 is 13 amino acids. The CDR3 reads CASSYRDTYEQYF. In DNA, the CDR3 is TGTGCCAGCAGTTATCGGGACACCTACGAGCAGTACTTC.

The chain combines TRBV11-2 with TRBJ2-7; D call uncertain. This CDR3 region has 15 residues. CDR1 SGHAT and CDR2 FQNNGV come from the germline V gene. The germline V and J ends were trimmed by 7 bases and 6 bases, with 22 bases remaining between them. The CDR3 bases are TGTGCCAGCACACCGAGGCGAACAACACATCTCGAGCAGTACTTC. This encodes CASTPRRTTHLEQYF.

This clone was observed once. The chain is built from TRBV6-9 and TRBJ1-5, with 9 bases lining up with TRBD1. The CDR3 totals 14 residues. The trim removed 8 bases at V and 0 bases at J, leaving 2 bases unmatched. CDR1 MNHGY and CDR2 SVAAGI come from the germline V gene. The CDR3 DNA reads TGTGCCAGCCGGGACAGGGATAGCAATCAGCCCCAGCATTTT. As protein: CASRDRDSNQPQHF.

This chain joins TRBV5-1 and TRBJ2-7; 15 bases fit TRBD2. CDR3 size: 17 residues. V lost 4 bases, J lost 2 bases, and 7 bases stayed unmatched. The germline gives CDR1 SGHRS, CDR2 YFSETQ. The CDR3 sequence is CASSPGLAGGLTYEQYF. CDR3 sequence (DNA): TGCGCCAGCAGCCCGGGACTAGCGGGGGGACTTACCTACGAGCAGTACTTC.

The chain uses TRBV27 and TRBJ1-6; TRBD1 aligns across 8 bases. This CDR3 has 15 residues. The germline CDR1 and CDR2 sequences are MNHEY and SMNVEV (reference sequence). The V segment lost 2 bases and the J segment 6 bases; nucleotides outside the gene matches: 3. CDR3 DNA: TGTGCCAGCAGTTTAGAAGGACAGGGTAATTCACCCCTCCACTTT. Its translation: CASSLEGQGNSPLHF.

The chain uses TRBV19 and TRBJ2-3; 12 positions agree with TRBD2. Germline CDR1 and CDR2: LNHDA and SQIVND (reference sequence). The CDR3 totals 17 residues. J lost 4 bases, V lost 2 bases, and 7 bases had no gene match. CDR3 sequence: CASSISLAGGQADTQYF. The CDR3 bases are TGTGCCAGTAGTATATCGCTAGCGGGGGGGCAGGCAGATACGCAGTATTTT. The whole variable domain, filled in from reference TRBV19 and TRBJ2-3, reads DGGITQSPKYLFRKEGQNVTLSCEQNLNHDAMYWYRQDPGQGLRLIYYSQIVNDFQKGDIAEGYSVSREKKESFPLTVTSAQKNPTAFYLCASSISLAGGQADTQYFGPGTRLTVL.

The V and J genes are TRBV15 and TRBJ1-2; D remains unclear. Looked up from germline, CDR1 is LNHNV and CDR2 is YYDKDF (reference sequence). This CDR3 region has 13 residues. Trimming left V 1 base short and J 5 bases short, with 8 bases between. The DNA of the CDR3 is TGTGCCACCAGCAGAGGGTCAGAATATGGCTACACCTTC. Residues: CATSRGSEYGYTF.

This clone turned up a few times. V usage is TRBV7-7 and J usage is TRBJ1-1, with D possibly being TRBD1 (6 bases). Trimming pared 6 bases from V and 3 bases from J, leaving 20 bases between. The CDR3 consists of 16 residues. From germline, CDR1 is SSHAT and CDR2 FNYEAQ (reference sequence). Written as DNA, the CDR3 is TGTGCCAGCAGAAAAAGGGTCGAGGGGGGGCACACTGAAGCTTTCTTT. Its translation: CASRKRVEGGHTEAFF.

The chain links TRBV5-4 to TRBJ2-7; TRBD2 is a possible D gene (7 bases). The CDR3 runs 15 residues. Germline V gene data show CDR1 as SGHNT and CDR2 as YYREEE (reference sequence). V lost 1 base and J 4 bases, leaving 15 bases between the germline ends. CDR3 DNA: TGTGCCAGCAGCTTGCCGGCGGGGGCCAAATACGAGCAGTACTTC. This encodes CASSLPAGAKYEQYF.

The chain couples TRBV10-3 to TRBJ2-7, with D perhaps TRBD1 (7 bases). V lost 10 bases, J lost 3 bases, and 22 bases lay in between. Germline V gene sequence: CDR1 ENHRY, CDR2 SYGVKD. This CDR3 has 15 residues. The CDR3 is CATRDRDQGGYEQYF. The CDR3 region has the DNA TGTGCCACCCGAGACCGGGACCAGGGGGGCTACGAGCAGTACTTC.

For this clone: One junction end disagrees with the germline gene, perhaps due to a read error. V gene TRBV7-9 combines with J gene TRBJ1-4, with D hard to call. The germline CDR1 and CDR2 sequences are SEHNR and FQNEAQ (reference sequence). The CDR3 covers 14 residues. CDR3 DNA sequence: TGTTCCAGCACCTTCACTGCAACTAATGAAAAACTGTTTTTT. Its translation is CSSTFTATNEKLFF.

This chain joins TRBV25-1 and TRBJ1-1; D not certain. V gave up 1 base and J gave up 1 base, with 4 bases separating them. Germline V gene lookup returns CDR1 MGHDK and CDR2 SYGVNS. The CDR3 is 13 residues long. CDR3 sequence: CASSEFRNTEAFF. CDR3 DNA: TGTGCCAGCAGTGAATTCAGGAACACTGAAGCTTTCTTT.

J is TRBJ2-3 and V is TRBV28, with TRBD2 matching 11 bases. V was clipped by 2 bases and J by 4 bases; unmatched bases: 5. CDR3 size: 16 residues. Germline CDR1 is MDHEN and CDR2 is SYDVKM. The CDR3: CASSLVAGGRPDTQYF. The CDR3, as DNA: TGTGCCAGCAGTTTAGTAGCGGGAGGGCGGCCAGATACGCAGTATTTT.

The chain has TRBV5-1 and TRBJ2-2, with 9 bases fitting TRBD2. This CDR3 region has 15 residues. The ends lost 4 bases at V and 5 bases at J; junction bases unmatched: 6. Germline loops: CDR1 SGHRS, CDR2 YFSETQ. In DNA form, the CDR3 reads TGCGCCAGCAGCGTTAGCGGGAGATGGACCGGGGAGCTGTTTTTT. As protein: CASSVSGRWTGELFF. The full variable domain, rest sourced from reference TRBV5-1 and TRBJ2-2, is KAGVTQTPRYLIKTRGQQVTLSCSPISGHRSVSWYQQTPGQGLQFLFEYFSETQRNKGNFPGRFSGRQFSNSRSEMNVSTLELGDSALYLCASSVSGRWTGELFFGEGSRLTVL.

This clone was seen a few times. V and J are TRBV5-1 and TRBJ2-7, with 7 bases matching TRBD1. The germline gives CDR1 SGHRS, CDR2 YFSETQ. V lost 2 bases to trimming and J lost 2 bases; unmatched junction nucleotides: 4. The CDR3 spans 14 residues. CDR3 DNA: TGCGCCAGCAGCTTTGAGGGGGCGACCTACGAGCAGTACTTC. It codes for CASSFEGATYEQYF.

The chain has TRBV7-3 and TRBJ2-5; D may be TRBD2 (5 bases). CDR3 size: 14 residues. Between the trimmed V and J ends, which lost 2 bases and 5 bases, there was a span of 12 bases. CDR1 is SGHTA, CDR2 FQGTGA, per germline. CDR3 loop: CASSLSGNRETQYF. Written as DNA, the CDR3 is TGTGCCAGCAGCTTATCGGGGAATCGCGAGACCCAGTACTTC.

The chain recombines TRBV27 with TRBJ2-7; 9 bases are shared with TRBD2. Germline V CDR1 and CDR2: MNHEY, SMNVEV (reference sequence). The CDR3 has 14 residues. V gave up 3 bases and J gave up 4 bases; unmatched junction bases: 4. DNA for the CDR3: TGTGCCAGCAGTTTGCGGGAGGGCCTATACGAGCAGTACTTC. This codes for CASSLREGLYEQYF.

V gene TRBV6-5 combines with J gene TRBJ1-1; D gene ambiguous. V was clipped by 2 bases and J by 5 bases, with 9 bases between them. The CDR3 is made up of 13 amino acids. Germline V gene sequence: CDR1 MNHEY, CDR2 SVGAGI. The CDR3 DNA reads TGTGCCAGCAGTTACGTGGGGAGGACTGAAGCTTTCTTT. It yields the protein CASSYVGRTEAFF.

The chain combines TRBV4-3 with TRBJ1-2; D gene ambiguous. Trimming cost V 0 bases and J 8 bases, with 16 bases left between them. Germline values: CDR1 LGHNA, CDR2 YSLEER. CDR3 length equals 15 residues. CDR3 sequence: CASSQEKHLSEGYTF. In DNA form, the CDR3 reads TGCGCCAGCAGCCAAGAAAAACACCTCTCGGAGGGCTACACCTTC.

A remark on this clone: A junction boundary mismatches the germline segment, possibly from a read error. V is TRBV7-9 and J is TRBJ2-5, with unresolved D. The germline V gene has CDR1 SEHNR and CDR2 FQNEAQ (reference sequence). The CDR3 is 12 residues long. CDR3 sequence reads: CSSSLSRETQYF. CDR3 DNA: TGTTCCAGCAGCTTATCCAGGGAGACCCAGTACTTC.

V is TRBV18 and J is TRBJ2-1, with 9 bases aligning to TRBD2. CDR1 and CDR2 from the germline V gene are KGHSH and LQKENI. The CDR3 is made up of 15 amino acids. J lost 10 bases, V lost 4 bases, and 11 bases had no gene match. The CDR3 sequence is CASSRRIAGVTEQFF. The CDR3 DNA reads as TGTGCCAGCTCACGGCGAATAGCGGGGGTTACGGAGCAGTTCTTC.

This clone was observed a few times. The chain carries TRBV19 and TRBJ2-1; D may be TRBD2 (6 bases). This CDR3 is 15 amino acids long. Germline loops: CDR1 LNHDA, CDR2 SQIVND (reference sequence). V lost 3 bases to trimming and J lost 0 bases, with 9 bases between them. The CDR3 reads CASSMLTSSYNEQFF. The CDR3 bases are TGTGCCAGTAGTATGTTGACTAGCTCCTACAATGAGCAGTTCTTC.

This clone was detected only a few times. The chain carries TRBV27 and TRBJ2-6, with 10 bases that match TRBD1. The CDR3 runs 15 residues. Germline CDR1 is MNHEY and CDR2 is SMNVEV (reference sequence). The J segment lost 4 bases and the V segment lost 5 bases, leaving 2 bases of the junction unmatched. CDR3 DNA: TGTGCCAGCAGTCGACAGGGGGCGGGGGCCAACGTCCTGACTTTC. Amino acids: CASSRQGAGANVLTF.

The rearrangement joins TRBV30 to TRBJ2-7; tentatively, D is TRBD2 (5 bases). Between the trimmed V and J ends, which lost 8 bases and 7 bases, there was a span of 18 bases. The length of the CDR3 is 12 residues. The V gene's germline CDR1 is GTSNPN and CDR2 SVGIG (reference sequence). CDR3 amino acids: CAGGRSRSEQYF. CDR3 coding DNA: TGTGCCGGAGGTCGGAGCCGGTCGGAGCAGTACTTC.

The V and J genes are TRBV7-2 and TRBJ2-3; TRBD2 matches at 10 bases. This CDR3 contains 16 residues. Germline V gene data show CDR1 as SGHTA and CDR2 as FQGNSA. Losses at the gene ends were 5 bases for V and 2 bases for J; bases not matched to a gene: 7. The CDR3 is CASSLIAGGPTDTQYF. CDR3 bases: TGTGCCAGCAGCCTAATAGCGGGAGGACCCACAGATACGCAGTATTTT.